This T cell receptor (beta chain) was obtained from a study of PD-1 blockade in classical Hodgkin lymphoma. Whole-study results and caveats: Complete responders possessed baseline diversity comparable to newly diagnosed patients.

Clones were read by immunoSEQ multiplex PCR, and TCRdb kept only the in-frame ones, dropping some. The profile shows approximately 28,000 clones, less than 80% of them singletons. As for this clone: Its target is unknown.

Time point here: cycle 4 day 1 (C4D1), after 6 weeks of nivolumab. Relapse after autologous stem cell transplantation occurred in every patient, and brentuximab vedotin exposure varied. Purified CD4+ T cells were obtained from thawed PBMCs through magnetic negative selection. This CDR3 has 13 residues. Germline V gene lookup returns CDR1 ENHRY and CDR2 SYGVKD. V was trimmed by 10 bases and J by 5 bases, leaving 15 bases between them. The sample consisted of CD4+ T cells from blood, taken before the fourth cycle of nivolumab. This clonotype was sampled from a human donor with classical Hodgkin lymphoma. This chain joins TRBV10-3 and TRBJ2-1; a weak D match, TRBD1 (7 bases). This CDR3 reads CATRGDGDNEQFF. CDR3 DNA sequence: TGTGCCACCAGGGGGGACGGAGACAATGAGCAGTTCTTC.